The present T cell receptor (beta chain) was sequenced within a study of blood T cell repertoires in COVID-19. For the study at large: There were acute and convalescent COVID-19 samples, and they came from the United States, Italy and Spain.

Germline CDR1 KGHDR, CDR2 SFDVKD. The CDR3 consists of 15 residues. V was pared by 4 bases and J by 8 bases, with 19 bases between. In the study's own analysis: Using reference gene primer amplification, nucleated cell counts were estimated. Assay used: immunoSEQ multiplex PCR; TCRdb lists only in-frame clones, some missing. That table gives V, J and clone size, and the DNA gave D and trimming. The data hold some 150,000 clones, with 84% observed a single time. Cohort placement rested on clinical history that participants reported themselves. Recovered Cohort 3 donors showed two negative PCRs, clearance, or symptom resolution.

The chain couples TRBV24-1 to TRBJ1-2; D remains unclear. The source is a man between 45 and 60 years old who had recovered from COVID-19. Source material: PBMCs or T cells enriched from blood (not recorded which). The CDR3 protein is CATSDAGRPMAGYTF. The CDR3 nucleotides are TGTGCCACCAGTGACGCCGGGAGGCCTATGGCGGGCTACACCTTC.